The entry below gives a single TCR beta chain sequence along with its context. TCRbeta library construction was performed incorporating unique molecular identifiers. TCRdb called the PCR reads again in MiXCR, with one record for every CDR3 protein. The sample records around 600,000 distinct CDR3 sequences, about 10% being singletons. The data were obtained in a study of T-cell reconstitution after alpha-beta-depleted transplantation in children. J was trimmed by 7 bases and V by 1 base; bases with no gene match: 4. Germline V CDR1 and CDR2: SGHAT, FQNNGV. This CDR3 has 14 amino acids. The chain uses TRBV11-2 and TRBJ2-7; 10 bases match TRBD1. This material consisted of PBMCs from the stem cell graft donor, taken from the stem cell graft. The receptor was derived from a human donor who donated a stem cell graft to a child with acute myeloid leukemia. The CDR3 bases are TGTGCCAGCAGCTTAGTTCCGGGACAGGGGGAGCAGTACTTC. Translation: CASSLVPGQGEQYF.